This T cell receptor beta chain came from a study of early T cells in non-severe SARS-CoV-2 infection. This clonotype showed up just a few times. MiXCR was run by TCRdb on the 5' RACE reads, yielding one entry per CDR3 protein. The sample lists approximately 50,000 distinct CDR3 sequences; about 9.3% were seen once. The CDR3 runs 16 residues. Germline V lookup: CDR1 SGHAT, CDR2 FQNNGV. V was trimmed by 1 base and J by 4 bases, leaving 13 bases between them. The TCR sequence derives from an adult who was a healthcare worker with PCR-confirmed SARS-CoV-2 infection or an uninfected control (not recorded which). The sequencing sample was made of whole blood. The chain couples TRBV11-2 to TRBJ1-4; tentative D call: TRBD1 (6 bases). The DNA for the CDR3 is TGTGCCAGCAGCTTAGGACACAGGGATGGTAATGAAAAACTGTTTTTT. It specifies CASSLGHRDGNEKLFF.